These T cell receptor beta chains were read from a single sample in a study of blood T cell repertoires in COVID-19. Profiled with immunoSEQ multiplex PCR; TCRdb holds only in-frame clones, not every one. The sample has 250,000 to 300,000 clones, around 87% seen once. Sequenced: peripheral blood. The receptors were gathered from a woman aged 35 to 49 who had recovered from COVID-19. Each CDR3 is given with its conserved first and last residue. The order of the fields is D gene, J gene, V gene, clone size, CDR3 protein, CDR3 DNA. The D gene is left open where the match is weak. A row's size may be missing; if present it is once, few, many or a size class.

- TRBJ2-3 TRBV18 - CASSRSRVTPDTQYF TGTGCCAGCTCACGGAGTCGGGTTACGCCAGATACGCAGTATTTT
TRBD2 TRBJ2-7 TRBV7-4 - CASSWHVAGAIYEQYF TGTGCCAGCAGCTGGCACGTAGCGGGGGCCATCTACGAGCAGTACTTC
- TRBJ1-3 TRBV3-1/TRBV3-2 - CASSRPSGYSGNTIYF TGTGCCAGCAGCCGCCCCTCAGGGTACTCTGGAAACACCATATATTTT
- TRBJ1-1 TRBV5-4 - CASSLRIRGTEAFF TGTGCCAGCAGCTTGCGCATACGGGGCACTGAAGCTTTCTTT
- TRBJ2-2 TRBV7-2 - CASSFRASDTGELFF TGTGCCAGCAGCTTTCGGGCTAGCGACACCGGGGAGCTGTTTTTT
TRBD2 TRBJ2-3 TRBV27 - CASSRVGGTSTDTQYF TGTGCCAGCAGCCGCGTCGGGGGGACTAGCACAGATACGCAGTATTTT
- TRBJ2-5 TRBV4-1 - CASSQEGQGETQYF TGCGCCAGCAGCCAAGAAGGGCAGGGGGAGACCCAGTACTTC
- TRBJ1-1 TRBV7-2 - CASSLDRNTEAFF TGTGCCAGCAGCTTAGACAGGAACACTGAAGCTTTCTTT
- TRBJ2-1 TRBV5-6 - CASSSDKKPYNEQFF TGTGCCAGCAGCTCAGACAAAAAACCCTACAATGAGCAGTTCTTC
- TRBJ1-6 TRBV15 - CATRVYENNSPLHF TGTGCCACCAGAGTTTACGAGAATAATTCACCCCTCCACTTT
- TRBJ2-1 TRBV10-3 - CAISDTTYNEQFF TGTGCCATCAGTGACACTACCTACAATGAGCAGTTCTTC
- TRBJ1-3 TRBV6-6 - CASSSPNRARGNTIYF TGTGCCAGCAGTTCCCCGAACAGGGCGAGAGGAAACACCATATATTTT
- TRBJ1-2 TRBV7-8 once CASSPHRVQIYGYTF TGTGCCAGCAGCCCCCACCGGGTCCAGATCTATGGCTACACCTTC
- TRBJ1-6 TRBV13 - CASSLRPQGYNSPLHF TGTGCCAGCAGCTTACGGCCACAGGGTTATAATTCACCCCTCCACTTT
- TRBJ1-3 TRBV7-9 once CASTVNRESSGNTIYF TGTGCCAGCACCGTTAACAGGGAGAGCTCTGGAAACACCATATATTTT
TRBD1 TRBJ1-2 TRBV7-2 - CASSSRQGTTF TGTGCCAGCAGCTCCCGACAGGGGACTACCTTC
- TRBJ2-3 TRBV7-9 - CASSPWRLSSTDTQYF TGTGCCAGCAGCCCCTGGCGGCTTTCTAGCACAGATACGCAGTATTTT
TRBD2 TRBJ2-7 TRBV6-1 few CASSERRGAYEQYF TGTGCCAGCAGTGAACGGCGGGGGGCCTACGAGCAGTACTTC
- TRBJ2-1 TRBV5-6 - CASSLDDLGPYNEQFF TGTGCCAGCAGCCTAGACGATTTGGGGCCTTACAATGAGCAGTTCTTC
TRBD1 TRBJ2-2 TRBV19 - CASSTSRDRANSGELFF TGTGCCAGTAGTACTAGCCGGGACAGGGCAAATAGCGGGGAGCTGTTTTTT
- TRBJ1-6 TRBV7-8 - CASSPFGAGQSPLHF TGTGCCAGCAGCCCTTTTGGGGCAGGGCAATCACCCCTCCACTTT
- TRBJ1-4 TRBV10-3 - CAISREDRGKLFF TGTGCCATCAGCAGGGAGGATAGAGGAAAACTGTTTTTT
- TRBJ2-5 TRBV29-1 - CSVPASPGQETQYF TGCAGCGTCCCCGCGAGCCCAGGGCAAGAGACCCAGTACTTC
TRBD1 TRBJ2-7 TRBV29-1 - CSVGDRTYEQYF TGCAGCGTGGGGGACAGGACCTACGAGCAGTACTTC
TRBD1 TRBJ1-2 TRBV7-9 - CASSYSGGRNYGYTF TGTGCCAGCAGCTACTCAGGGGGCAGGAACTATGGCTACACCTTC
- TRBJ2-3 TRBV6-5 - CASTPGVGTDTQYF TGTGCCAGCACCCCCGGTGTAGGCACAGATACGCAGTATTTT
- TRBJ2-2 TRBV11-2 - CASSFAGPHTGELFF TGTGCCAGCAGCTTCGCGGGGCCACACACCGGGGAGCTGTTTTTT
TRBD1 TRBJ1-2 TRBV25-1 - CASSETDRGRYGYTF TGTGCCAGCAGTGAAACCGACAGGGGACGTTATGGCTACACCTTC
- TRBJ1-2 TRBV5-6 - CASSLGRAAYGYTF TGTGCCAGCAGCTTAGGCAGGGCGGCCTATGGCTACACCTTC
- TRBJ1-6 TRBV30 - CAWSVAGTNSPLHF TGTGCCTGGAGTGTGGCAGGAACCAATTCACCCCTCCACTTT
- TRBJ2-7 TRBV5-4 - CASSFGVSYEQYF TGTGCCAGCAGCTTCGGGGTCTCCTACGAGCAGTACTTC
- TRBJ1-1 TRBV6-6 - CASSYLGTNTEAFF TGTGCCAGCAGTTACTTGGGCACCAACACTGAAGCTTTCTTT
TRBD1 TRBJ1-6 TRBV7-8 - CASTSHVGQIYPLHF TGTGCCAGCACCTCTCACGTGGGACAGATCTATCCCCTCCACTTT
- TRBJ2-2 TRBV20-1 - CSAAGTGELFF TGCAGTGCTGCAGGGACCGGGGAGCTGTTTTTT
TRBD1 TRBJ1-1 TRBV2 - CASSEYGGTGMSFF TGTGCCAGCAGTGAATACGGAGGGACAGGGATGTCTTTCTTT
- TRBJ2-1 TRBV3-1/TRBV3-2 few CASSLGLYGNEQFF TGTGCCAGCAGCCTGGGACTCTACGGCAATGAGCAGTTCTTC